These 24 T cell receptor beta chains came from one sample sequenced in a study of HIV-infected children after antiretroviral therapy interruption (dated by TCRdb to about 2019). Preparation of the library involved 3' RACE. Reads for this sample came from an Illumina MiSeq. TCR libraries were constructed from RNA with a 3' RACE protocol that used unique molecular identifiers to correct for PCR amplification bias. TCRdb cleaned the public reads at Q25 with fastp, built clones with MiXCR and kept in-frame beta chains. Each entry merges the rows of one CDR3 protein and shows their most common DNA and genes. In all, the sample holds 40,000 to 50,000 distinct CDR3 sequences, and approximately 4.3% of those were seen once. The ten most abundant clones make up roughly 0.7% of the sample. The treatment or condition label of this sample denotes: PENTA 11 planned treatment interruption arm or continuous ART arm.

The sequences come from CD45RA+ CD4+ T cells from PBMCs, pooled from several time points, collected from a donor given antiretroviral therapy, either interrupted or continuous. What the cell subset or site label conveys for this sample: naive CD4+ CD45RA+ CD45RO- T cells. Every receptor here comes from a pool of human donors with HIV.

This clonotype was seen ten or more times. The rearrangement links TRBV7-3 to TRBJ2-2; D call uncertain. CDR3 length equals 14 residues. Germline V gene lookup returns CDR1 SGHTA and CDR2 FQGTGA. V was shortened by 5 bases and J by 3 bases, with 10 bases between the two germline ends. The CDR3 DNA follows: TGTGCCAGCAGCCCCTCCCGAGACACCGGGGAGCTGTTTTTT. It yields the protein CASSPSRDTGELFF.

In its sample, this clonotype was seen many times. V usage is TRBV20-1 and J usage is TRBJ2-7; 8 bases fit TRBD2. The CDR3 runs 13 residues. Looked up from germline, CDR1 is DFQATT and CDR2 is SNEGSKA (reference sequence). Trimming cost V 3 bases and J 3 bases; bases outside gene matches: 4. CDR3 residues: CSASPGGLYEQYF. The CDR3 DNA is TGCAGTGCTAGTCCGGGGGGGCTCTACGAGCAGTACTTC.

There are many counts of this clonotype. This chain uses TRBV4-1 with TRBJ2-3; D is unresolved. Trimming removed 0 bases at V and 4 bases at J, with 17 bases between. The length of the CDR3 is 17 residues. The germline gives CDR1 MGHRA, CDR2 YSYEKL. The CDR3: CASSQDRTVEFADTQYF. Written as DNA, the CDR3 is TGCGCCAGCAGCCAAGATCGGACCGTCGAATTTGCAGATACGCAGTATTTT.

This clonotype has ten or more counts. The CDR3 spells CASSLEGFNTEAFF. CDR3 bases: TGTGCCAGCAGTTTAGAGGGGTTCAACACTGAAGCTTTCTTT. The V and J genes are TRBV28 and TRBJ1-1, with D maybe TRBD1 (5 bases). V was clipped by 2 bases and J by 2 bases, with 9 bases between them. Per the germline V gene, CDR1 is MDHEN and CDR2 is SYDVKM. The CDR3 spans 14 residues.

This clonotype was detected ten times or more. This chain links TRBV3-2 with TRBJ2-1; the D segment call TRBD2 is taken from the table without a DNA check. TRBV3-2 is a pseudogene segment. The CDR3 runs 18 residues. This CDR3 is CASSLCLMRAGLDNEQFF. The CDR3 coding sequence is TGTGCCAGCAGCCTCTGCCTTATGCGGGCAGGACTCGACAATGAGCAGTTCTTC.

This clonotype was seen many times. V is TRBV29-1 and J is TRBJ2-3; 11 bases fit TRBD2. This CDR3 region has 13 residues. Per germline, CDR1 SQVTM and CDR2 ANQGSEA. The J segment lost 3 bases and the V segment lost 6 bases, leaving 2 bases of the junction unmatched. The CDR3 DNA reads TGCAGCGTGGCTAGCGGGGGGACAGATACGCAGTATTTT. Translating gives CSVASGGTDTQYF.

This clonotype was seen ten or more times. J is TRBJ1-1 and V is TRBV25-1; the D gene is possibly TRBD1 (5 bases). Germline CDR1 MGHDK, CDR2 SYGVNS. V dropped 5 bases and J dropped 2 bases, with 9 bases sitting between them. This CDR3 is built from 13 residues. The CDR3 DNA sequence: TGTGCCAGCAGTAGTAGGGGTAACACTGAAGCTTTCTTT. Protein: CASSSRGNTEAFF. The full variable domain, rest sourced from reference TRBV25-1 and TRBJ1-1, is EADIYQTPRYLVIGTGKKITLECSQTMGHDKMYWYQQDPGMELHLIHYSYGVNSTEKGDLSSESTVSRIRTEHFPLTLESARPSHTSQYLCASSSRGNTEAFFGQGTRLTVV.

This clonotype has just a few counts. The chain has TRBV3-1 and TRBJ2-1; 7 nucleotides agree with TRBD1. J lost 14 bases, V lost 8 bases, and 9 bases had no gene match. Germline V gene data show CDR1 as LGHDT and CDR2 as YNNKEL (reference sequence). This CDR3 contains 11 residues. CDR3 nucleotide sequence: TGTGCCAGCGGCGACAGGGCCCCCGAGTTCTTC. It is translated as CASGDRAPEFF.

In its sample, this clonotype was seen many times. This rearrangement joins TRBV4-1 to TRBJ1-5; 7 bases map to TRBD1. Germline lookup yields CDR1 MGHRA and CDR2 YSYEKL. CDR3 size: 15 residues. After removal of 4 bases from V and 5 bases from J, the junction contained 8 bases not matched to a gene. The CDR3 coding sequence is TGCGCCAGCAGCCGAACAGGGGATCGAGATCAGCCCCAGCATTTT. It is translated as CASSRTGDRDQPQHF.

The V gene is TRBV6-2 or TRBV6-3, the J gene TRBJ2-2; D may be TRBD1 (5 bases). Trimming took 8 bases from V and 2 from J, leaving 12 bases between them. The CDR3 is made up of 14 amino acids. Germline CDR1 reads MNHEY; CDR2 reads SVGEGT. As DNA, the CDR3 is TGTGCCAGCGTAGGGGTAGAAAACACCGGGGAGCTGTTTTTT. Translation gives CASVGVENTGELFF.

This clonotype was counted at least ten times. This CDR3 is CSVGGQGSLVHEQYF. The DNA of the CDR3 is TGCAGCGTTGGAGGACAGGGATCCTTAGTCCACGAGCAGTACTTC. The rearrangement joins TRBV29-1 to TRBJ2-7; 8 bases line up with TRBD1. Germline V gene data show CDR1 as SQVTM and CDR2 as ANQGSEA. The CDR3 has 15 residues. With 4 bases clipped from V and 5 bases from J, the junction kept 13 bases outside the gene matches.

Ten or more counts support this clonotype. This chain's CDR3 is CASSRQAVIGNEQFF. The CDR3 DNA reads as TGTGCCAGCAGCCGGCAGGCCGTGATTGGGAATGAGCAGTTCTTC. V and J are TRBV14 and TRBJ2-1; D unresolved. The V gene's germline CDR1 is SGHDN and CDR2 FVKESK. The ends were cut back, 4 bases at V and 7 bases at J, with 17 bases in the middle. CDR3 length: 15 residues.

This clonotype was counted many times. The J gene is TRBJ2-6, the V gene TRBV20-1, with TRBD1 matching 8 bases. Germline V lookup: CDR1 DFQATT, CDR2 SNEGSKA (reference sequence). V shed 5 bases and J 2 bases; nucleotides not matched to a gene: 2. The CDR3 is made up of 14 amino acids. In DNA form, the CDR3 reads TGCAGTGCTCCCAGGGGGCCTGGGGCCAACGTCCTGACTTTC. Protein: CSAPRGPGANVLTF.

Many counts were recorded for this clonotype. The chain couples TRBV11-2 to TRBJ2-7; D ambiguous. The germline gives CDR1 SGHAT, CDR2 FQNNGV. The V and J ends lost 6 bases and 6 bases respectively, with 21 bases between them. CDR3 size: 15 residues. The CDR3 DNA reads as TGTGCCAGCAGTTTCAGGTCCCGGGCCCTCGGCGAGCAGTACTTC. Protein: CASSFRSRALGEQYF.

This clonotype was counted at least ten times. Its ends do not fully match the called genes, so a read error is possible. The chain couples TRBV11-2 to TRBJ2-4; D may correspond to TRBD1 or TRBD2 (6 bases each). The CDR3 is made up of 16 amino acids. In germline, CDR1 is SGHAT, CDR2 FQNNGV. The DNA of the CDR3 is TGTGCCAGCAGCCCCCCCAGGGGAGGTAGTCAAAACACCTTGTACTTT. Translation: CASSPPRGGSQNTLYF.

This clonotype was seen many times. The rearrangement links TRBV23-1 to TRBJ1-2; D ambiguous. TRBV23-1 is annotated as an ORF whose role is uncertain. The CDR3 covers 14 residues. The V end lost 2 bases, the J end lost 2 bases, and 9 bases lay between the germline ends. The CDR3 nucleotides read TGCGCCAGCAGTCAAACGGCCCAAAACTATGGCTACACCTTC. Translating gives CASSQTAQNYGYTF.

This clonotype has ten or more counts. J is TRBJ2-1 and V is TRBV6-4; D not resolved. Germline loops: CDR1 MRHNA, CDR2 SNTAGT. V lost 6 bases to trimming and J lost 1 base, with 13 bases between them. This CDR3 is 15 amino acids long. The CDR3 DNA reads as TGTGCCAGCAGGGGCCGGTTCCTTTCCTACAATGAGCAGTTCTTC. Translation: CASRGRFLSYNEQFF.

The chain combines TRBV20-1 with TRBJ1-6; D perhaps matches TRBD1 (6 bases). The V and J ends lost 5 bases and 6 bases respectively, with 14 bases between them. Germline V gives CDR1 DFQATT, CDR2 SNEGSKA (reference sequence). The CDR3 extends over 14 amino acids. The DNA of the CDR3 is TGCAGTGCTGCCCGGGAACAGGGTAATTCACCCCTCCACTTT. Amino acid sequence: CSAAREQGNSPLHF.

This clonotype was found many times. The chain employs TRBV5-4 and TRBJ2-3; D is uncertain. CDR1 is SGHNT and CDR2 is YYREEE in the germline V gene (reference sequence). The CDR3 runs to 13 residues. Trimming left V 1 base short and J 2 bases short, with 5 bases between. CDR3 nucleotide sequence: TGTGCCAGCAGCTTGCTGACCACAGATACGCAGTATTTT. It yields the protein CASSLLTTDTQYF.

This clonotype was seen repeatedly, ten times or more. CDR3 DNA sequence: TGCAGTGCTAGTCAAAGGACTAGCGGTGTGGATACGCAGTATTTT. It codes for CSASQRTSGVDTQYF. This sequence joins TRBV20-1 and TRBJ2-3; the match to TRBD2 covers 10 bases. The CDR3 contains 15 residues. The V gene's germline CDR1 is DFQATT and CDR2 SNEGSKA (reference sequence). With 3 bases clipped from V and 6 bases from J, the junction kept 9 bases outside the gene matches.

The rearrangement uses TRBV4-1 and TRBJ2-3; tentative D call: TRBD2 (6 bases). This CDR3 has 15 residues. CDR1 and CDR2 from the germline V gene are MGHRA and YSYEKL. The V end was cut by 4 bases, the J end by 3 bases, with 14 bases between. The CDR3 loop reads CASSLLSGGTDTQYF. The DNA of the CDR3 is TGCGCCAGCAGCCTCCTAAGTGGGGGGACAGATACGCAGTATTTT.

This clonotype was found many times. CDR3 in amino acids: CASSPKQFTYEQYF. The CDR3 DNA sequence: TGTGCCAGCAGTCCGAAACAGTTTACCTACGAGCAGTACTTC. This sequence joins TRBV27 and TRBJ2-7; D remains ambiguous. CDR3 length: 14 residues. Germline values: CDR1 MNHEY, CDR2 SMNVEV (reference sequence). V was shortened by 5 bases and J by 2 bases, with 13 bases between the two germline ends.

The sample holds a few counts of this clonotype. The chain couples TRBV5-6 to TRBJ2-1, with D perhaps matching TRBD1 (6 bases). This CDR3 has 15 amino acids. Germline-derived CDR1 and CDR2 are SGHDT and YYEEEE. V was cut by 2 bases and J by 10 bases, with 19 bases left in between. CDR3 nucleotide sequence: TGTGCCAGCAGCTTTCGGGACACGGGCGGGTTGGAGCAGTTCTTC. Residues: CASSFRDTGGLEQFF.

This clonotype was detected many times. The chain links TRBV28 to TRBJ1-5; D may be TRBD1 (6 bases). The V end lost 2 bases, the J end lost 3 bases, and 11 bases lay between the germline ends. This CDR3 is 15 amino acids long. Germline-derived CDR1 and CDR2 are MDHEN and SYDVKM. CDR3 sequence reads: CASSLRGAPNQPQHF. The CDR3 region has the DNA TGTGCCAGCAGTTTAAGGGGGGCCCCCAATCAGCCCCAGCATTTT.